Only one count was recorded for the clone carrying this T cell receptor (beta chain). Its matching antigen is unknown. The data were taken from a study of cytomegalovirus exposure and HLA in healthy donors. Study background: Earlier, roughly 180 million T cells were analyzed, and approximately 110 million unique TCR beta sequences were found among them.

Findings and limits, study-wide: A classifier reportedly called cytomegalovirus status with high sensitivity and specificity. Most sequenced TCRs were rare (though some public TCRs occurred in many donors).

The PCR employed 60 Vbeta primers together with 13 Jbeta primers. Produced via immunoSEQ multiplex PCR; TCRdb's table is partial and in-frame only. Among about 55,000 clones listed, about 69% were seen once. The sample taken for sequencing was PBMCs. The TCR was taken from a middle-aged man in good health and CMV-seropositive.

CDR3 DNA: TGTGCCAGTAGGACGGACGGAGGGACTCATCAGCCCCAGCATTTT. The encoded protein is CASRTDGGTHQPQHF. The genes are TRBV19 and TRBJ1-5, with TRBD1 as a possible D gene (5 bases). Trimming left V 6 bases short and J 5 bases short, with 17 bases between. The CDR3 length is 15 residues. Germline V lookup: CDR1 LNHDA, CDR2 SQIVND (reference sequence).